This entry features one T cell receptor (beta chain) sequence. Generated by immunoSEQ multiplex PCR, the TCRdb table keeps only in-frame clones and is missing some. The profile covers 150,000 to 200,000 clones, with about four fifths appearing a single time and 6.5% taken by the ten largest. The data were taken from a study of blood T cell repertoires in COVID-19. The overall study: Sites in the United States, Italy and Spain provided acute and convalescent COVID-19 samples. Sources were T cells, B-cell-depleted T cells, or PBMCs; the material itself was cDNA or gDNA.

The CDR3 is 15 residues long. Germline assignment: CDR1 MNHEY and CDR2 SVGEGT. Trimming shortened V by 2 bases and J by 1 base, and 9 bases separated the two germline ends. The TCR sequence derives from a man aged 70 or older with active or convalescent COVID-19. Input material: peripheral blood. This sequence joins TRBV6-2 or TRBV6-3 and TRBJ1-3; D gene unclear. For the CDR3, the DNA is TGTGCCAGCAGTTACGGTGGAGCGTCTGGAAACACCATATATTTT. Residues: CASSYGGASGNTIYF.